One and the same sample provided the 9 T cell receptor beta chains below, sequenced in a study of long-term antiretroviral therapy in people with HIV. Version v3.0 of the immunoSEQ assay ran at survey level. Profiling relied on immunoSEQ multiplex PCR, and the TCRdb table lists in-frame clones only, not all of them. This table has about 20,000 clones, more than 80% appearing once. This specimen was unsorted PBMCs, taken roughly 5.9 years after starting antiretroviral therapy. These receptors all stem from a man aged 25 to 40 with HIV.

The chain recombines TRBV5-1 with TRBJ2-1; 9 nucleotides match TRBD1. CDR3 length: 14 residues. Germline V gene lookup returns CDR1 SGHRS and CDR2 YFSETQ. V lost 4 bases and J lost 7; bases outside the gene matches: 6. The CDR3 nucleotides read TGCGCCAGCAGCCTACAAGGGACAGGGAATGAGCAGTTCTTC. It encodes CASSLQGTGNEQFF.

The chain links TRBV28 to TRBJ2-5; D is tentatively TRBD1 or TRBD2 (5 bases each). Germline V gives CDR1 MDHEN, CDR2 SYDVKM. Trimming removed 5 bases at V and 6 bases at J, with 22 bases between. The CDR3 has 16 residues. The CDR3 reads CASSNYSSGPAKTQYF. In DNA form, the CDR3 reads TGTGCCAGCAGTAACTACAGCTCGGGGCCAGCGAAGACCCAGTACTTC.

The genes are TRBV9 and TRBJ1-3, with D perhaps TRBD1 (6 bases). The CDR3 loop spans 15 amino acids. CDR1 is SGDLS and CDR2 is YYNGEE in the germline V gene. V lost 4 bases, J lost 2 bases, and 13 bases lay in between. The CDR3 is CASSPSGAPGNTIYF. The CDR3 DNA follows: TGTGCCAGCAGCCCCTCGGGGGCGCCTGGAAACACCATATATTTT. Filled out from reference TRBV9 and TRBJ1-3, the complete variable domain reads DSGVTQTPKHLITATGQRVTLRCSPRSGDLSVYWYQQSLDQGLQFLIQYYNGEERAKGNILERFSAQQFPDLHSELNLSSLELGDSALYFCASSPSGAPGNTIYFGEGSWLTVV.

The J gene is TRBJ2-2, the V gene TRBV27, with unresolved D. Per germline, CDR1 MNHEY and CDR2 SMNVEV (reference sequence). Trimming shortened V by 2 bases and J by 8 bases, and 12 bases separated the two germline ends. There are 14 residues in the CDR3. CDR3 residues: CASSLRQRDGELFF. Written as DNA, the CDR3 is TGTGCCAGCAGTTTACGGCAGCGTGATGGGGAGCTGTTTTTT.

This sequence joins TRBV7-2 and TRBJ1-1, with D maybe TRBD1 (6 bases). Trimming shortened V by 4 bases and J by 4 bases, and 13 bases separated the two germline ends. The CDR3 has 14 residues. Germline CDR1 is SGHTA and CDR2 is FQGNSA. The chain's CDR3 is CASSWGAEGTEAFF. The CDR3 DNA sequence: TGTGCCAGCAGCTGGGGGGCCGAGGGCACTGAAGCTTTCTTT.

This rearrangement joins TRBV7-9 to TRBJ2-7; D is tentatively TRBD1 or TRBD2 (5 bases each). The V end was cut by 4 bases, the J end by 2 bases, with 21 bases between. The germline V gene has CDR1 SEHNR and CDR2 FQNEAQ (reference sequence). The CDR3 totals 17 residues. The CDR3 loop is CASSSVGAGTDTYEQYF. CDR3 bases: TGTGCCAGCAGCTCCGTCGGGGCAGGAACGGACACCTACGAGCAGTACTTC.

The V and J genes are TRBV30 and TRBJ1-5; D perhaps matches TRBD1 (5 bases). Deletions cut 0 bases from V and 0 bases from J, with 12 bases between. Germline assignment: CDR1 GTSNPN and CDR2 SVGIG (reference sequence). The CDR3 is made up of 16 amino acids. CDR3 nucleotides: TGTGCCTGGAGTGTCCGGGGGGACCTTAGCAATCAGCCCCAGCATTTT. This sequence encodes CAWSVRGDLSNQPQHF.

The V and J genes are TRBV9 and TRBJ1-3; D gene unclear. CDR1 is SGDLS and CDR2 is YYNGEE in the germline V gene. Trimming removed 4 bases at V and 0 bases at J, with 8 bases between. CDR3 length: 14 residues. The CDR3 is CASSPVDSGNTIYF. The CDR3 coding sequence is TGTGCCAGCAGCCCAGTTGACTCTGGAAACACCATATATTTT.

The chain links TRBV5-1 to TRBJ2-7; D call uncertain. Germline CDR1 and CDR2: SGHRS and YFSETQ. Trimming pared 4 bases from V and 1 base from J, leaving 12 bases between. The CDR3 is made up of 14 amino acids. The CDR3 sequence is CASSANWGSYEQYF. The CDR3 nucleotides are TGCGCCAGCAGCGCAAACTGGGGATCCTACGAGCAGTACTTC.